Following are 32 T cell receptor beta chains from one sample sequenced in a study of T cell clonotyping in hematopoietic cell transplantation (dated by TCRdb to the early 2020s). The library was built by means of the immunoSEQ multiplex PCR assay. TCRdb holds this immuneACCESS table with in-frame rearrangements only. Some clones are missing; in checked studies, unresolved V genes explain under half, and the rest has no known cause. Recorded for this sample are under 9,000 clones; more than 90% of them occurred a single time. The ten biggest clones cover under 0.5% of the sample. Per the publication, the time point label means: 30 days after allo-HCT. Sequences were derived from PBMCs, sampled 30 days after allogeneic stem cell transplant. The receptors here all came from a male patient between 40 and 50 years old who had an allogeneic stem cell transplant from a related donor, so the T cells may come from the graft donor. Some clones in this sample may be carry-over from other donors' samples.

The V gene is TRBV10-3, the J gene TRBJ1-1; D ambiguous. With 6 bases removed from V and 12 bases from J, the gap between germline ends came to 17 bases. This CDR3 has 12 amino acids. The V gene's germline CDR1 is ENHRY and CDR2 SYGVKD. CDR3 sequence reads: CAIRDDTVRTFF. The CDR3, as DNA: TGTGCCATCAGGGACGATACAGTGAGGACTTTCTTT.

In its sample, this clone was seen once. The J gene is TRBJ1-6, the V gene TRBV11-2, with D possibly matching TRBD1 (6 bases). The V end lost 1 base, the J end lost 7 bases, and 14 bases lay between the germline ends. This CDR3 spans 16 amino acids. CDR1 is SGHAT and CDR2 is FQNNGV in the germline V gene. Written as DNA, the CDR3 is TGTGCCAGCAGCTTAGCAACGTGGACAGTAAATTCACCCCTCCACTTT. Amino acid sequence: CASSLATWTVNSPLHF. Full variable domain (outside the CDR3, taken from reference TRBV11-2 and TRBJ1-6): EAGVAQSPRYKIIEKRQSVAFWCNPISGHATLYWYQQILGQGPKLLIQFQNNGVVDDSQLPKDRFSAERLKGVDSTLKIQPAKLEDSAVYLCASSLATWTVNSPLHFGNGTRLTVT.

J is TRBJ2-5 and V is TRBV30; either TRBD1 or TRBD2 may supply D (7 bases each). The germline gives CDR1 GTSNPN, CDR2 SVGIG (reference sequence). The CDR3 consists of 13 residues. V lost 4 bases and J lost 5, with 14 bases in between. CDR3 residues: CAWTLQGGETQYF. The CDR3 DNA is TGTGCCTGGACCCTTCAGGGGGGGGAGACCCAGTACTTC.

The chain couples TRBV7-6 to TRBJ2-7; TRBD2 is a possible D gene (6 bases). CDR3 length: 16 residues. Germline V gene sequence: CDR1 SGHVS, CDR2 FNYEAQ. V lost 5 bases to trimming and J lost 1 base, with 18 bases between them. The CDR3 nucleotides are TGTGCCAGCAGCCCTCAAACGGGACTCAGATCCTACGAGCAGTACTTC. Translation: CASSPQTGLRSYEQYF.

This chain connects TRBV5-6 to TRBJ2-5; D might be TRBD1 (6 bases). The germline gives CDR1 SGHDT, CDR2 YYEEEE. V lost 0 bases to trimming and J lost 0 bases, with 9 bases between them. The CDR3 sequence is 15 residues long. DNA for the CDR3: TGTGCCAGCAGCTTGGGACAGGCGAACCAAGAGACCCAGTACTTC. It encodes CASSLGQANQETQYF.

This clone appeared once. This sequence joins TRBV11-2 and TRBJ1-3; D unresolved. Looked up from germline, CDR1 is SGHAT and CDR2 is FQNNGV. The CDR3 length is 15 residues. The V gene lost 1 base and the J gene lost 0 bases, with 7 bases spanning the gap. The CDR3 sequence is CASSLGWSSGNTIYF. The CDR3 DNA sequence: TGTGCCAGCAGCTTAGGCTGGAGCTCTGGAAACACCATATATTTT.

The chain has TRBV7-9 and TRBJ1-3; no clear D gene. Germline V gives CDR1 SEHNR, CDR2 FQNEAQ (reference sequence). V was pared by 4 bases and J by 0 bases, with 10 bases between. The CDR3 runs 15 residues. CDR3 amino acids: CASSSRPRSGNTIYF. The CDR3, as DNA: TGTGCCAGCAGCTCACGACCGCGCTCTGGAAACACCATATATTTT. Full variable domain (outside the CDR3, taken from reference TRBV7-9 and TRBJ1-3): DTGVSQNPRHKITKRGQNVTFRCDPISEHNRLYWYRQTLGQGPEFLTYFQNEAQLEKSRLLSDRFSAERPKGSFSTLEIQRTEQGDSAMYLCASSSRPRSGNTIYFGEGSWLTVV.

This sequence joins TRBV19 and TRBJ1-1; D may be TRBD1 (5 bases). The CDR3 is made up of 16 amino acids. V gave up 3 bases and J gave up 3 bases, with 17 bases separating them. Germline CDR1 is LNHDA and CDR2 is SQIVND (reference sequence). The CDR3: CASSIETQGGDTEAFF. The DNA for the CDR3 is TGTGCCAGTAGTATCGAAACCCAGGGTGGGGACACTGAAGCTTTCTTT.

CDR3 nucleotide sequence: TGTGCCAGTAGTATTAGGCCGTCCGAGATACCGAGCTATGGCTACACCTTC. This sequence encodes CASSIRPSEIPSYGYTF. This sequence joins TRBV19 and TRBJ1-2; no clear D gene. In germline, CDR1 is LNHDA, CDR2 SQIVND (reference sequence). The CDR3 is 17 amino acids. Trimming took 3 bases from V and 4 from J, leaving 21 bases between them.

V gene TRBV5-1 combines with J gene TRBJ2-2, with D possibly TRBD1 on 5 matching bases. Germline V gene lookup returns CDR1 SGHRS and CDR2 YFSETQ. The length of the CDR3 is 17 residues. The V end lost 0 bases, the J end lost 4 bases, and 16 bases lay between the germline ends. The CDR3 sequence: CASSLARQGRATGELFF. CDR3 coding DNA: TGCGCCAGCAGCTTGGCGCGCCAGGGTAGGGCCACCGGGGAGCTGTTTTTT.

This clone was counted once. J is TRBJ2-2 and V is TRBV10-3, with 11 bases matching TRBD2. The CDR3 consists of 17 residues. CDR1 and CDR2 from the germline V gene are ENHRY and SYGVKD. The ends lost 11 bases at V and 4 bases at J; junction bases unmatched: 15. The CDR3 bases are TGTGCCGCCCTCGGGTCCGGGACTAGCGGCCTCACCGGGGAGCTGTTTTTT. Encoded protein: CAALGSGTSGLTGELFF.

This clone was seen just once. The CDR3 loop reads CASSKLRRTGELFF. CDR3 bases: TGTGCCAGCAGCAAACTAAGACGGACCGGGGAGCTGTTTTTT. The chain employs TRBV28 and TRBJ2-2; D is unclear. The ends were cut back, 6 bases at V and 5 bases at J, with 13 bases in the middle. The CDR3 consists of 14 residues. Germline V gene sequence: CDR1 MDHEN, CDR2 SYDVKM.

The chain joins TRBV7-6 to TRBJ2-7, with D possibly TRBD1 on 7 matching bases. V lost 1 base and J 4 bases, leaving 17 bases between the germline ends. The CDR3 consists of 16 residues. Germline CDR1 is SGHVS and CDR2 is FNYEAQ. As DNA, the CDR3 is TGTGCCAGCAGCTTAGGCCAGGGGGAGGTCGGATACGAGCAGTACTTC. Residues: CASSLGQGEVGYEQYF.

The rearrangement uses TRBV7-8 and TRBJ2-1; D remains unclear. Trimming took 1 base from V and 5 from J, leaving 3 bases between them. The CDR3 consists of 12 residues. Germline CDR1 and CDR2: SGHVS and FQNEAQ. The DNA for the CDR3 is TGTGCCAGCAGCTTAGAAGACAATGAGCAGTTCTTC. Amino acid sequence: CASSLEDNEQFF.

J is TRBJ1-1 and V is TRBV7-2, with TRBD1 matching 7 bases. Trimming at V came to 1 base and at J to 11 bases, leaving 10 bases not matched to a gene. The CDR3 has 14 amino acids. CDR1 is SGHTA and CDR2 is FQGNSA in the germline V gene. The CDR3, as DNA: TGTGCCAGCAGCTTAGAGACAGGGCGTAGTAGGGCTTTCTTT. Translating gives CASSLETGRSRAFF.

The chain carries TRBV5-8 and TRBJ1-5; TRBD1 matches 8 bases. Trimming cost V 4 bases and J 4 bases; bases outside gene matches: 4. The CDR3 has 14 amino acids. The germline V gene has CDR1 SGHTS and CDR2 YDEGEE. CDR3 nucleotide sequence: TGTGCCAGCAGCCCCCGACAGGGGAATCAGCCCCAGCATTTT. Protein: CASSPRQGNQPQHF.

V usage is TRBV2 and J usage is TRBJ2-2; possible D gene TRBD1, 6 bases. Between the trimmed V and J ends, which lost 4 bases and 0 bases, there was a span of 9 bases. Germline CDR1 is SNHLY and CDR2 is FYNNEI. The CDR3 has 15 amino acids. CDR3 DNA: TGTGCCAGCAGTGTAGGGGGACCGAACACCGGGGAGCTGTTTTTT. Protein: CASSVGGPNTGELFF.

The CDR3 DNA reads as TGTGCCAGCAGGCGACAGGTCCCTAGCACAGATACGCAGTATTTT. Its protein is CASRRQVPSTDTQYF. The gene calls are TRBV5-4 and TRBJ2-3; D is possibly TRBD1 (6 bases). Trimming took off 5 bases at V and 0 bases at J, with 13 bases between the two ends. This CDR3 is built from 15 residues. Germline loops: CDR1 SGHNT, CDR2 YYREEE (reference sequence). Using reference TRBV5-4 and TRBJ2-3 for the parts outside the CDR3, the full variable domain is ETGVTQSPTHLIKTRGQQVTLRCSSQSGHNTVSWYQQALGQGPQFIFQYYREEENGRGNFPPRFSGLQFPNYSSELNVNALELDDSALYLCASRRQVPSTDTQYFGPGTRLTVL.

The genes are TRBV27 and TRBJ1-1; perhaps TRBD1 as D (5 bases). The CDR3 covers 13 residues. V dropped 3 bases and J dropped 1 base, with 6 bases sitting between them. Looked up from germline, CDR1 is MNHEY and CDR2 is SMNVEV (reference sequence). In nucleotides, the CDR3 is TGTGCCAGCAGTTTCACAGGGAACACTGAAGCTTTCTTT. Its translation is CASSFTGNTEAFF.

The chain employs TRBV11-2 and TRBJ1-1; no definite D call. The CDR3 spans 13 residues. V shed 0 bases and J shed 11 bases, with 13 bases lying between them. From germline, CDR1 is SGHAT and CDR2 FQNNGV. The CDR3 DNA reads as TGTGCCAGCAGCTTAGAGCAGGTTGGCCGGGCTTTCTTT. Protein sequence: CASSLEQVGRAFF.

V is TRBV23-1 and J is TRBJ1-1; possibly TRBD1 for D (5 bases). TRBV23-1 is designated an ORF whose function remains uncertain. The CDR3 is made up of 13 amino acids. Trimming removed 2 bases from V and 1 base from J, with 5 bases in between. CDR3 coding DNA: TGCGCCAGCAGTCAACAGGGGAACACTGAAGCTTTCTTT. Translation: CASSQQGNTEAFF.

This chain joins TRBV5-8 and TRBJ1-6; D is perhaps TRBD1 (5 bases). Between the trimmed V and J ends, which lost 0 bases and 0 bases, there was a span of 10 bases. Germline CDR1 reads SGHTS; CDR2 reads YDEGEE. The CDR3 length is 17 residues. CDR3 bases: TGTGCCAGCAGCTTGGTCCCAGGGAGCTCCTATAATTCACCCCTCCACTTT. Its protein product is CASSLVPGSSYNSPLHF.

This clone was detected once. The V gene is TRBV9, the J gene TRBJ2-2; D perhaps matches TRBD1 (6 bases). Germline V gene data show CDR1 as SGDLS and CDR2 as YYNGEE. Trimming pared 1 base from V and 6 bases from J, leaving 10 bases between. The CDR3 is 14 amino acids. Here the CDR3 reads CASSVLQGPGELFF. CDR3 coding DNA: TGTGCCAGCAGCGTACTTCAGGGGCCCGGGGAGCTGTTTTTT.

The chain recombines TRBV5-1 with TRBJ2-7; D perhaps matches TRBD2 (5 bases). Germline V CDR1 and CDR2: SGHRS, YFSETQ. Trimming took off 7 bases at V and 7 bases at J, with 12 bases between the two ends. The CDR3 spans 11 residues. CDR3 protein: CASSTSGEQYF. The CDR3 nucleotides are TGCGCCAGCTCTACTTCGGGGGAGCAGTACTTC.

The rearrangement links TRBV6-5 to TRBJ2-7, with no clear D. Per the germline V gene, CDR1 is MNHEY and CDR2 is SVGAGI. The CDR3 totals 11 residues. Trimming pared 2 bases from V and 5 bases from J, leaving 4 bases between. The CDR3 sequence: CASSYGDEQYF. DNA of the CDR3: TGTGCCAGCAGTTACGGCGACGAGCAGTACTTC.

The chain couples TRBV18 to TRBJ2-7, with 10 bases identical to TRBD1. Looked up from germline, CDR1 is KGHSH and CDR2 is LQKENI. CDR3 length equals 12 residues. The junction had 4 bases not matched to a gene; V was cut back by 3 bases and J by 11 bases. For the CDR3, the DNA is TGTGCCAGCTCACCTGGGACAGGGGAGGAGTACTTC. Protein sequence: CASSPGTGEEYF.

This chain joins TRBV27 and TRBJ2-5, with TRBD1 identical over 9 bases. In germline, CDR1 is MNHEY, CDR2 SMNVEV (reference sequence). V trimming: 1 base; J trimming: 0 bases; junction bases outside the gene matches: 3. The CDR3 covers 16 residues. Here the CDR3 reads CASSLWTGDNQETQYF. The CDR3 DNA is TGTGCCAGCAGTTTATGGACAGGGGACAACCAAGAGACCCAGTACTTC.

The chain couples TRBV11-3 to TRBJ2-3; 8 bases are shared with TRBD2. CDR3 length: 17 amino acids. Losses at the gene ends were 1 base for V and 3 bases for J; bases not matched to a gene: 9. Germline V CDR1 and CDR2: SGHNT, YENEEA. This CDR3 reads CASSLGIEREWTDTQYF. The CDR3 bases are TGTGCCAGCAGCTTAGGAATTGAGCGGGAGTGGACAGATACGCAGTATTTT. The complete variable domain, with remaining parts taken from reference TRBV11-3 and TRBJ2-3, reads EAGVVQSPRYKIIEKKQPVAFWCNPISGHNTLYWYLQNLGQGPELLIRYENEEAVDDSQLPKDRFSAERLKGVDSTLKIQPAELGDSAVYLCASSLGIEREWTDTQYFGPGTRLTVL.

The chain carries TRBV27 and TRBJ1-2; the D is unclear. Trimming cost V 0 bases and J 5 bases, with 7 bases left between them. The CDR3 runs to 13 residues. Looked up from germline, CDR1 is MNHEY and CDR2 is SMNVEV (reference sequence). Here the CDR3 reads CASSLSGRYGYTF. CDR3 nucleotide sequence: TGTGCCAGCAGTTTATCGGGGAGATATGGCTACACCTTC.

This rearrangement joins TRBV5-1 to TRBJ2-2; D unresolved. The germline V gene has CDR1 SGHRS and CDR2 YFSETQ. The ends were cut back, 0 bases at V and 4 bases at J, with 7 bases in the middle. This CDR3 spans 14 amino acids. CDR3 loop: CASSLVQSTGELFF. CDR3 DNA: TGCGCCAGCAGCTTGGTACAGTCCACCGGGGAGCTGTTTTTT.

The rearrangement links TRBV5-4 to TRBJ2-6; 8 bases fit TRBD2. Germline V gives CDR1 SGHNT, CDR2 YYREEE (reference sequence). J was trimmed by 0 bases and V by 4 bases; bases with no gene match: 3. The CDR3 has 16 residues. This CDR3 reads CASSGGGHSGANVLTF. The CDR3 DNA is TGTGCCAGCAGCGGCGGGGGGCACTCTGGGGCCAACGTCCTGACTTTC.

V usage is TRBV28 and J usage is TRBJ2-2, with 7 bases identical to TRBD2. Germline CDR1 and CDR2: MDHEN and SYDVKM. V lost 7 bases to trimming and J lost 6 bases; unmatched junction nucleotides: 5. CDR3 length: 13 residues. Written as DNA, the CDR3 is TGTGCCAGCAACTTGGGGGGGTCCGGGGAGCTGTTTTTT. Translation: CASNLGGSGELFF.